A single sample is the source of the 26 T cell receptor beta chains below, sequenced in a study of CD8 T cells in Susac syndrome. It was with random hexamers that roughly 0.45 to 1 ug RNA was reverse transcribed. TCRdb reprocessed the immunoSEQ multiplex PCR reads with MiXCR, giving one entry per CDR3 protein. The sample carries some 190,000 distinct CDR3 sequences, approximately 93% recorded once. Sample: CD4+ T cells from PBMCs. These receptor sequences come from a human donor in good health.

The chain links TRBV7-3 to TRBJ2-1, with 7 bases aligning to TRBD2. The CDR3 contains 15 residues. Germline trimming cut 5 bases from V and 4 bases from J; bases unmatched to any gene: 8. Germline V gene data show CDR1 as SGHTA and CDR2 as FQGTGA. The DNA for the CDR3 is TGTGCCAGCAGCCCCCCGGGGGGAGATTACAATGAGCAGTTCTTC. It translates to CASSPPGGDYNEQFF.

The chain uses TRBV4-3 and TRBJ2-3; 9 bases are shared with TRBD1. The CDR3 runs 14 residues. The V and J ends lost 3 bases and 5 bases, in that order; junction bases with no gene match: 3. Germline CDR1 reads LGHNA; CDR2 reads YSLEER. Here the CDR3 reads CASSQRTGVDTQYF. In DNA, the CDR3 is TGCGCCAGCAGCCAGCGGACAGGGGTAGATACGCAGTATTTT.

This chain joins TRBV20-1 and TRBJ2-3; 7 bases fit TRBD2. This CDR3 has 17 amino acids. CDR1 is DFQATT, CDR2 SNEGSKA, per germline (reference sequence). V was pared by 2 bases and J by 4 bases, with 15 bases of the junction left unmatched. For the CDR3, the DNA is TGCAGTGCTAGAAGAACCGGGACTACCGGTGGGGCAGATACGCAGTATTTT. Translating gives CSARRTGTTGGADTQYF.

Comments on this clonotype: One end of the junction does not line up with germline, which may come from a read error. V is TRBV7-7 and J is TRBJ2-5; 9 bases agree with TRBD1. CDR1 SSHAT and CDR2 FNYEAQ come from the germline V gene (reference sequence). This CDR3 spans 14 amino acids. The DNA of the CDR3 is TGTGCTAGCAGTTTCGGACAGGGGAAAGAGACCCAGTACTTC. This sequence encodes CASSFGQGKETQYF.

This CDR3 reads CASSERERGQPQHF. DNA for the CDR3: TGTGCCAGCAGTGAACGGGAGAGGGGACAGCCCCAGCATTTT. J is TRBJ1-5 and V is TRBV6-1; possible D gene TRBD1, 5 bases. Germline-derived CDR1 and CDR2 are MNHNS and SASEGT. The CDR3 is made up of 14 amino acids. V dropped 2 bases and J dropped 7 bases, with 12 bases sitting between them.

The chain couples TRBV23-1 to TRBJ2-7; the D gene could be TRBD1 or TRBD2 (5 bases each). TRBV23-1 is filed as an ORF, its function uncertain. V was clipped by 7 bases and J by 2 bases, with 12 bases between them. The CDR3 runs to 13 residues. The CDR3 sequence: CASKGTATYEQYV. CDR3 bases: TGCGCCAGCAAAGGGACGGCGACCTACGAGCAGTACGTC.

The chain carries TRBV7-2 and TRBJ1-2; D unresolved. The CDR3 has 12 amino acids. The V gene lost 5 bases and the J gene lost 8 bases, with 12 bases spanning the gap. In germline, CDR1 is SGHTA, CDR2 FQGNSA. This CDR3 reads CASSPEIGGYTF. The CDR3 coding sequence is TGTGCCAGCAGCCCCGAGATTGGGGGCTACACCTTC. Full variable domain (remainder filled in from reference TRBV7-2 and TRBJ1-2): GAGVSQSPSNKVTEKGKDVELRCDPISGHTALYWYRQSLGQGLEFLIYFQGNSAPDKSGLPSDRFSAERTGGSVSTLTIQRTQQEDSAVYLCASSPEIGGYTFGSGTRLTVV.

This chain uses TRBV6-2 or TRBV6-3 with TRBJ1-5; 7 bases fit TRBD1. From germline, CDR1 is MNHEY and CDR2 SVGEGT. CDR3 size: 17 residues. Germline trimming cut 6 bases from V and 0 bases from J; bases unmatched to any gene: 11. For the CDR3, the DNA is TGTGCCAGCAGAGACAGGGTCGCAGAATATAGCAATCAGCCCCAGCATTTT. Translated: CASRDRVAEYSNQPQHF.

The J gene is TRBJ1-1, the V gene TRBV29-1, with 7 bases lining up with TRBD1. Per germline, CDR1 SQVTM and CDR2 ANQGSEA. The V and J ends lost 5 bases and 0 bases, in that order; junction bases with no gene match: 6. The CDR3 runs to 14 residues. The CDR3 region is CSVLKGQMNTEAFF. CDR3 DNA: TGCAGCGTTCTAAAGGGACAGATGAACACTGAAGCTTTCTTT.

This clonotype was detected only once. The chain joins TRBV24-1 to TRBJ2-5; TRBD2 matches at 7 bases. Germline V gene lookup returns CDR1 KGHDR and CDR2 SFDVKD. The CDR3 has 15 residues. J gave up 5 bases and V 4 bases, and 9 bases lay outside the gene matches. The CDR3, as DNA: TGTGCCACCAGTGAACCCCGGGGGGAATCGGAGACCCAGTACTTC. This gives the protein CATSEPRGESETQYF.

V gene TRBV5-4 combines with J gene TRBJ2-1; 9 bases line up with TRBD1. Germline V gene sequence: CDR1 SGHNT, CDR2 YYREEE (reference sequence). This CDR3 contains 16 residues. Trimming removed 0 bases from V and 5 bases from J; junction bases left unmatched: 6. The CDR3 sequence: CASSLAMGQGNNEQFF. The CDR3 DNA reads TGTGCCAGCAGCTTGGCTATGGGACAGGGAAACAATGAGCAGTTCTTC.

This chain connects TRBV18 to TRBJ1-1; no reliable D call. Germline CDR1 and CDR2: KGHSH and LQKENI. Trimming removed 3 bases at V and 4 bases at J, with 9 bases between. There are 13 residues in the CDR3. CDR3 loop: CASSPQASTEAFF. CDR3 bases: TGTGCCAGCTCACCCCAGGCTAGCACTGAAGCTTTCTTT.

The rearrangement uses TRBV7-2 and TRBJ2-7; 10 bases are shared with TRBD1. CDR3 length equals 14 residues. The junction had 4 bases not matched to a gene; V was cut back by 5 bases and J by 3 bases. Per germline, CDR1 SGHTA and CDR2 FQGNSA. The CDR3 protein is CASSRRDRGYEQYF. DNA of the CDR3: TGTGCCAGCAGCCGCCGGGACAGGGGCTACGAGCAGTACTTC. Together with reference TRBV7-2 and TRBJ2-7, the CDR3 gives the full variable domain: GAGVSQSPSNKVTEKGKDVELRCDPISGHTALYWYRQSLGQGLEFLIYFQGNSAPDKSGLPSDRFSAERTGGSVSTLTIQRTQQEDSAVYLCASSRRDRGYEQYFGPGTRLTVT.

The V gene is TRBV3-1, the J gene TRBJ1-6; D not resolved. Trimming left V 0 bases short and J 14 bases short, with 26 bases between. The CDR3 loop spans 18 amino acids. The germline CDR1 and CDR2 sequences are LGHDT and YNNKEL (reference sequence). The chain's CDR3 is CASSQDSVVVRARESLHF. The CDR3 coding sequence is TGTGCCAGCAGCCAAGATAGTGTTGTAGTACGGGCGCGGGAGTCCCTCCACTTT.

The CDR3 loop reads CASSTSSGSRINEQFF. The CDR3, as DNA: TGTGCCAGCAGCACAAGTAGCGGGAGCCGTATTAATGAGCAGTTCTTC. This chain joins TRBV7-2 and TRBJ2-1, with 9 bases fitting TRBD2. Germline V gene lookup returns CDR1 SGHTA and CDR2 FQGNSA. Losses at the gene ends were 5 bases for V and 7 bases for J; bases not matched to a gene: 12. CDR3 length: 16 amino acids.

The chain carries TRBV18 and TRBJ2-3; a possible D gene is TRBD1 (6 bases). V was clipped by 0 bases and J by 6 bases, with 16 bases between them. CDR1 is KGHSH and CDR2 is LQKENI in the germline V gene. CDR3 length equals 16 residues. The CDR3 is CASSPPRGITGDTQYF. In DNA form, the CDR3 reads TGTGCCAGCTCACCACCACGGGGAATTACAGGGGATACGCAGTATTTT. Using reference TRBV18 and TRBJ2-3 for the parts outside the CDR3, the full variable domain is NAGVMQNPRHLVRRRGQEARLRCSPMKGHSHVYWYRQLPEEGLKFMVYLQKENIIDESGMPKERFSAEFPKEGPSILRIQQVVRGDSAAYFCASSPPRGITGDTQYFGPGTRLTVL.

The CDR3 nucleotides read TGTGCCAGCAGCCAAGTGGGACAGGGCGGTCCAAACACCATATATTTT. Its translation: CASSQVGQGGPNTIYF. The chain carries TRBV4-2 and TRBJ1-3, with 9 bases matching TRBD1. There are 16 residues in the CDR3. Germline V gene data show CDR1 as LGHNA and CDR2 as YNFKEQ. J was trimmed by 6 bases and V by 1 base; bases with no gene match: 7.

The V and J genes are TRBV6-1 and TRBJ2-1; D is undetermined. Trimming removed 1 base at V and 4 bases at J, with 11 bases between. The CDR3 loop spans 15 amino acids. Looked up from germline, CDR1 is MNHNS and CDR2 is SASEGT. The CDR3 nucleotides are TGTGCCAGCAGTGAAGGTCTCCGCCTATACAATGAGCAGTTCTTC. It specifies CASSEGLRLYNEQFF.

The genes are TRBV7-8 and TRBJ2-5; 12 bases agree with TRBD2. The junction had 4 bases not matched to a gene; V was cut back by 1 base and J by 4 bases. This CDR3 is 16 amino acids long. Germline CDR1 reads SGHVS; CDR2 reads FQNEAQ. CDR3 sequence: CASSLGLAGGRETQYF. The CDR3 DNA follows: TGTGCCAGCAGCTTAGGGCTAGCGGGGGGGAGAGAGACCCAGTACTTC.

The chain recombines TRBV19 with TRBJ1-2; 7 positions match TRBD1. Trimming at V came to 7 bases and at J to 8 bases, leaving 13 bases not matched to a gene. The CDR3 is 14 amino acids. Germline V gives CDR1 LNHDA, CDR2 SQIVND (reference sequence). In nucleotides, the CDR3 is TGTGCCAGTACTGGGGACAGTGATATCCAAGGCTACACCTTC. Its protein product is CASTGDSDIQGYTF.

This rearrangement joins TRBV28 to TRBJ2-7; D may be TRBD1 (5 bases). This CDR3 is 15 amino acids long. Germline CDR1 and CDR2: MDHEN and SYDVKM. Trimming stripped 3 bases from V and 1 base from J, with 13 bases between. In DNA form, the CDR3 reads TGTGCCAGCAGTTTGGTTGGGGCTAGATCCTACGAGCAGTACTTC. Encoded protein: CASSLVGARSYEQYF. Drawing the rest from reference TRBV28 and TRBJ2-7, the complete variable domain is DVKVTQSSRYLVKRTGEKVFLECVQDMDHENMFWYRQDPGLGLRLIYFSYDVKMKEKGDIPEGYSVSREKKERFSLILESASTNQTSMYLCASSLVGARSYEQYFGPGTRLTVT.

This rearrangement joins TRBV6-6 to TRBJ2-1, with no clear D. CDR1 MNHNY and CDR2 SVGAGI come from the germline V gene (reference sequence). CDR3 size: 11 residues. V lost 2 bases, J lost 6 bases, and 2 bases lay in between. The CDR3 reads CASSYPNEQFF. The CDR3 DNA follows: TGTGCCAGCAGTTACCCCAATGAGCAGTTCTTC.

The rearrangement joins TRBV7-8 to TRBJ2-1; no clear D gene. With 1 base removed from V and 2 bases from J, the gap between germline ends came to 6 bases. CDR3 length: 14 amino acids. Germline V gene lookup returns CDR1 SGHVS and CDR2 FQNEAQ. This CDR3 reads CASSLELTYNEQFF. The CDR3 bases are TGTGCCAGCAGCTTAGAGTTAACCTACAATGAGCAGTTCTTC.

V gene TRBV27 combines with J gene TRBJ2-5; 8 bases fit TRBD2. CDR3 size: 16 residues. The germline CDR1 and CDR2 sequences are MNHEY and SMNVEV (reference sequence). The V segment lost 8 bases and the J segment 1 base; nucleotides outside the gene matches: 12. CDR3 DNA: TGTGCCAGCCGGGGGGGCAGCATAAGCCTCCAAGAGACCCAGTACTTC. It is translated as CASRGGSISLQETQYF.

The chain is built from TRBV7-6 and TRBJ2-1; TRBD2 agrees at 7 bases. Germline-derived CDR1 and CDR2 are SGHVS and FNYEAQ. This CDR3 comprises 16 residues. The V and J ends lost 6 bases and 5 bases, in that order; junction bases with no gene match: 13. CDR3 region: CASSPVAGRLDNEQFF. DNA for the CDR3: TGTGCCAGCAGTCCGGTAGCGGGCCGCCTTGACAATGAGCAGTTCTTC.

The V and J genes are TRBV5-1 and TRBJ1-1; D is possibly TRBD1 (6 bases). This CDR3 spans 14 amino acids. The germline CDR1 and CDR2 sequences are SGHRS and YFSETQ. Deletions cut 4 bases from V and 4 bases from J, with 14 bases between. CDR3 in DNA: TGCGCCAGCAGCGGAACAGGGAGAGGCACTGAAGCTTTCTTT. It translates to CASSGTGRGTEAFF.